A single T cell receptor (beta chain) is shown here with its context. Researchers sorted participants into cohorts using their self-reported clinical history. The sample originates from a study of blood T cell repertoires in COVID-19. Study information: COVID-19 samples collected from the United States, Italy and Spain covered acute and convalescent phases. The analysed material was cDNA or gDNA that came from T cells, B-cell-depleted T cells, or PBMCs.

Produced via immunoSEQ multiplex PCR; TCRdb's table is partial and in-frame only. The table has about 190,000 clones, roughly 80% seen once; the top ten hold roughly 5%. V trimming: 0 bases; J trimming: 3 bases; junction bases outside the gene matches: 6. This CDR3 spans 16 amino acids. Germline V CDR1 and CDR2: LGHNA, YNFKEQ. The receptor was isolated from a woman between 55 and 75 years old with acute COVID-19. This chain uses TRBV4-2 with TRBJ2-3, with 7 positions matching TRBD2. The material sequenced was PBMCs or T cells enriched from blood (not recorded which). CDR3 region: CASSQDLAEQTDTQYF. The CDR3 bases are TGTGCCAGCAGCCAAGACCTAGCGGAACAAACAGATACGCAGTATTTT.